A single sample gave rise to the 32 T cell receptor beta chains below, sequenced in a study of T cells expressing NK-cell markers (dated by TCRdb to about 2020). The library was generated by 5' RACE. Sequencing was carried out with an Illumina HiSeq 2000. The reads were reprocessed in TCRdb, with one entry per CDR3 protein sequence and no accompanying DNA. The sample table includes over 100,000 distinct CDR3 sequences. The ten largest account for roughly 20% of the sample. Sequencing was done on a sample of blood T cells: a sorted CD56 or NKG2C T cell subset, CD4+ or CD8+ T cells, or bulk PBMC T cells (not recorded which). The receptors stem from a woman between 18 and 69 years old in good health.

The V call is TRBV6-5, the J call TRBJ1-5; the D call of TRBD1 rests on TCRdb alone, since no DNA is present to check it. Germline-derived CDR1 and CDR2 are MNHEY and SVGAGI. CDR3 length: 17 amino acids. The CDR3 here is CASSYGRDLYSNQPQHF.

The chain carries TRBV12-3 or TRBV12-4 and TRBJ2-2; TCRdb picks TRBD1, but there is no DNA to check that call. The CDR3 is made up of 16 amino acids. CDR3 protein: CATNTGGLANTGELFF.

J is TRBJ1-3 and V is TRBV3-1. This CDR3 is 17 amino acids long. From germline, CDR1 is LGHDT and CDR2 YNNKEL (reference sequence). The CDR3 sequence is CASSQEMGDPSGNTIYF.

V and J are TRBV20-1 and TRBJ2-2; the D call of TRBD2 rests on TCRdb alone, since no DNA is present to check it. The length of the CDR3 is 14 residues. Germline values: CDR1 DFQATT, CDR2 SNEGSKA (reference sequence). The CDR3: CSASEREETGELFF.

The V and J genes are TRBV20-1 and TRBJ2-1; TCRdb indicates TRBD2, and absent DNA this call remains unverified. Germline CDR1 reads DFQATT; CDR2 reads SNEGSKA (reference sequence). The CDR3 runs to 15 residues. The CDR3 reads CSARAAGLDYNEQFF.

The chain has TRBV15 and TRBJ2-5; TCRdb picks TRBD1, but there is no DNA to check that call. Per the germline V gene, CDR1 is LNHNV and CDR2 is YYDKDF (reference sequence). The CDR3 covers 16 residues. This CDR3 is CATSRDLQARQETQYF.

The chain combines TRBV4-3 with TRBJ2-2; lacking DNA, the TRBD1 call made by TCRdb goes unchecked. The CDR3 is 17 residues long. CDR1 and CDR2 from the germline V gene are LGHNA and YSLEER. The chain's CDR3 is CASSQDPPRGDTGELFF.

The genes are TRBV5-6 and TRBJ2-1; TCRdb reports TRBD1, a call that lacks DNA to check it against. From germline, CDR1 is SGHDT and CDR2 YYEEEE. CDR3 length equals 15 residues. The CDR3 here is CASSSSGMPGMEQFF. The complete variable domain, with remaining parts taken from reference TRBV5-6 and TRBJ2-1, reads DAGVTQSPTHLIKTRGQQVTLRCSPKSGHDTVSWYQQALGQGPQFIFQYYEEEERQRGNFPDRFSGHQFPNYSSELNVNALLLGDSALYLCASSSSGMPGMEQFFGPGTRLTVL.

The chain is built from TRBV7-9 and TRBJ2-5. Per the germline V gene, CDR1 is SEHNR and CDR2 is FQNEAQ (reference sequence). The CDR3 loop spans 15 amino acids. CDR3 protein: CASSLRVRNQETQYF.

CDR3 residues: CASSLANAQETQYF. The genes are TRBV5-4 and TRBJ2-5. CDR1 and CDR2 (germline): SGHNT, YYREEE (reference sequence). The CDR3 contains 14 residues.

This chain links TRBV7-3 with TRBJ1-1; the TCRdb D gene call, TRBD1, has no DNA to confirm it. The CDR3 has 16 residues. Per the germline V gene, CDR1 is SGHTA and CDR2 is FQGTGA. CDR3 protein: CASSPRAGGLDTEAFF.

This sequence joins TRBV5-5 and TRBJ2-1; the D gene TCRdb calls, TRBD1, cannot be checked with no DNA. In germline, CDR1 is SGHKS, CDR2 YYEKEE (reference sequence). CDR3 size: 15 residues. CDR3: CASSGAGTAYNEQFF.

This chain connects TRBV29-1 to TRBJ2-1; the D call from TCRdb, TRBD1, cannot be confirmed without DNA. The CDR3 is made up of 13 amino acids. CDR1 is SQVTM, CDR2 ANQGSEA, per germline. Here the CDR3 reads CSSGGQGVNEQFF.

V gene TRBV7-9 combines with J gene TRBJ2-7; TCRdb's D call of TRBD1 is untestable without DNA. This CDR3 comprises 17 residues. The V gene's germline CDR1 is SEHNR and CDR2 FQNEAQ (reference sequence). CDR3 protein: CASSANRDRASRYEQYF. Full variable domain (rest looked up from reference TRBV7-9 and TRBJ2-7): DTGVSQNPRHKITKRGQNVTFRCDPISEHNRLYWYRQTLGQGPEFLTYFQNEAQLEKSRLLSDRFSAERPKGSFSTLEIQRTEQGDSAMYLCASSANRDRASRYEQYFGPGTRLTVT.

V is TRBV5-1 and J is TRBJ2-2; TCRdb indicates TRBD1, and absent DNA this call remains unverified. This CDR3 is 17 amino acids long. Germline-derived CDR1 and CDR2 are SGHRS and YFSETQ. The CDR3: CASSWGGQDGNTGELFF.

V and J are TRBV12-3 or TRBV12-4 and TRBJ1-2; TCRdb returns TRBD1, unconfirmable since there is no DNA. The length of the CDR3 is 15 residues. The CDR3 sequence: CASSGYRETNYGYTF.

The chain carries TRBV6-5 and TRBJ2-7; without DNA, the TCRdb call of TRBD2 cannot be checked. The germline CDR1 and CDR2 sequences are MNHEY and SVGAGI. The CDR3 runs to 14 residues. The CDR3 sequence is CASSYGTSGYEQYF.

This CDR3 is CASSQAETALETQYF. This chain connects TRBV4-3 to TRBJ2-5. The length of the CDR3 is 15 residues. Germline V lookup: CDR1 LGHNA, CDR2 YSLEER.

The genes are TRBV12-3 or TRBV12-4 and TRBJ2-2. There are 13 residues in the CDR3. CDR3 sequence: CASSFLAPGELFF.

The chain recombines TRBV4-1 with TRBJ1-1. Germline CDR1 and CDR2: MGHRA and YSYEKL. The CDR3 contains 14 residues. CDR3 region: CASSQYQLNTEAFF.

This sequence joins TRBV29-1 and TRBJ2-6. The CDR3 is made up of 13 amino acids. Germline CDR1 and CDR2: SQVTM and ANQGSEA. The CDR3 sequence is CSVERPGANVLTF.

This sequence joins TRBV6-1 and TRBJ2-4; TCRdb proposes TRBD1, but this gene call is untestable without DNA. CDR1 and CDR2 from the germline V gene are MNHNS and SASEGT. The length of the CDR3 is 14 residues. The CDR3 sequence is CASSTQGAKNIQYF.

The rearrangement joins TRBV30 to TRBJ1-2. The CDR3 loop spans 14 amino acids. Per germline, CDR1 GTSNPN and CDR2 SVGIG (reference sequence). CDR3 residues: CAWSPDSPSYGYTF.

V gene TRBV4-3 combines with J gene TRBJ2-7. The CDR3 is 13 residues long. Germline assignment: CDR1 LGHNA and CDR2 YSLEER. The CDR3 region is CASSPSVGYEQYF.

This rearrangement joins TRBV19 to TRBJ2-1; TCRdb's D call, TRBD1, is unchecked because there is no DNA. The germline V gene has CDR1 LNHDA and CDR2 SQIVND (reference sequence). The CDR3 covers 18 residues. Here the CDR3 reads CASSIDPNRGLWANEQFF.

V usage is TRBV12-5 and J usage is TRBJ1-1; the D call from TCRdb, TRBD1, cannot be confirmed without DNA. There are 12 residues in the CDR3. Germline CDR1 is LGHNT and CDR2 is FRNRAP. CDR3: CASVRGVTEAFF.

The genes are TRBV19 and TRBJ1-1. The germline CDR1 and CDR2 sequences are LNHDA and SQIVND (reference sequence). The CDR3 covers 13 residues. The CDR3 sequence is CASSISVNTEAFF.

The V gene is TRBV3-1, the J gene TRBJ2-6. This CDR3 region has 14 residues. From germline, CDR1 is LGHDT and CDR2 YNNKEL (reference sequence). This CDR3 is CASSWSSGANVLTF.

V usage is TRBV6-1 and J usage is TRBJ1-2. Germline CDR1 and CDR2: MNHNS and SASEGT. This CDR3 is 15 amino acids long. CDR3 residues: CASRASSGVRYGYTF.

The chain recombines TRBV5-6 with TRBJ1-5. This CDR3 has 13 residues. Germline values: CDR1 SGHDT, CDR2 YYEEEE. CDR3 in amino acids: CASSPGTTGPQHF.

The CDR3 here is CSVEDPDRSYNEQFF. This sequence joins TRBV29-1 and TRBJ2-1; checking the TCRdb D call of TRBD1 is not possible without DNA. CDR3 length: 15 residues. Germline values: CDR1 SQVTM, CDR2 ANQGSEA.

The chain joins TRBV6-5 to TRBJ2-7; with no DNA, the TCRdb D assignment of TRBD1 cannot be verified. The germline CDR1 and CDR2 sequences are MNHEY and SVGAGI. This CDR3 has 14 amino acids. Here the CDR3 reads CASSYQGRSYEQYF.